The 17 T cell receptor beta chains in this list originate from one sample, sequenced in a study of blood T cell repertoires in COVID-19. Assay used: immunoSEQ multiplex PCR; TCRdb lists only in-frame clones, some missing. Altogether fewer than 80,000 clones are present, over 75% being singletons, with the ten largest covering about 7.1%. The specimen was peripheral blood. The receptors originated from a human donor in a cohort sampled during active COVID-19.

The gene calls are TRBV6-6 and TRBJ1-2; tentatively, D is TRBD1 (6 bases). This CDR3 is 12 amino acids long. Between the trimmed V and J ends, which lost 6 bases and 11 bases, there was a span of 16 bases. The germline gives CDR1 MNHNY, CDR2 SVGAGI (reference sequence). DNA of the CDR3: TGTGCCAGCAGAGGCGGACAGCATACGTACACCTTC. Protein: CASRGGQHTYTF.

The rearrangement joins TRBV29-1 to TRBJ1-6, with D perhaps matching TRBD1 (6 bases). The V end was cut by 6 bases, the J end by 6 bases, with 12 bases between. This CDR3 comprises 13 residues. The germline CDR1 and CDR2 sequences are SQVTM and ANQGSEA. In DNA, the CDR3 is TGCAGCGTCCGAGGACAGCTTAATTCACCCCTCCACTTT. It encodes CSVRGQLNSPLHF.

The rearrangement links TRBV3-1 (or the pseudogene TRBV3-2) to TRBJ2-5; 13 bases map to TRBD2. V lost 4 bases and J lost 2; bases outside the gene matches: 10. The CDR3 contains 18 residues. The V gene's germline CDR1 is LGHDT and CDR2 YNNKEL (reference sequence). The CDR3 loop is CASSRTSGGVRGQETQYF. The DNA of the CDR3 is TGTGCCAGCAGCCGAACTAGCGGGGGGGTCCGGGGGCAAGAGACCCAGTACTTC.

The CDR3 DNA follows: TGTGCCAGCAGCTTTACAGAGACGAACACTGAAGCTTTCTTT. Translation gives CASSFTETNTEAFF. The rearrangement joins TRBV11-2 to TRBJ1-1; D call uncertain. The germline V and J ends were trimmed by 3 bases and 1 base, with 9 bases remaining between them. Germline CDR1 reads SGHAT; CDR2 reads FQNNGV. The CDR3 contains 14 residues.

The rearrangement uses TRBV5-1 and TRBJ1-2; D gene uncertain. Germline V CDR1 and CDR2: SGHRS, YFSETQ. CDR3 length: 12 residues. Deletions cut 0 bases from V and 5 bases from J, with 5 bases between. As DNA, the CDR3 is TGCGCCAGCAGCTTGGACAGTTATGGCTACACCTTC. Translation: CASSLDSYGYTF.

The rearrangement uses TRBV6-6 and TRBJ1-1; 9 positions agree with TRBD1. The CDR3 loop spans 14 amino acids. Trimming removed 6 bases from V and 4 bases from J; junction bases left unmatched: 6. Germline CDR1 MNHNY, CDR2 SVGAGI (reference sequence). CDR3 sequence reads: CASRGGQGSTEAFF. Written as DNA, the CDR3 is TGTGCCAGCAGGGGTGGACAGGGGAGCACTGAAGCTTTCTTT.

The chain carries TRBV5-1 and TRBJ1-1, with TRBD1 matching over 8 bases. The germline V gene has CDR1 SGHRS and CDR2 YFSETQ. This CDR3 is built from 16 residues. V gave up 4 bases and J gave up 3 bases; unmatched junction bases: 11. This CDR3 reads CASSGSTGATYTEAFF. CDR3 sequence (DNA): TGCGCCAGCAGCGGCTCGACAGGGGCGACCTACACTGAAGCTTTCTTT.

The CDR3 reads CASSLDRAGANVLTF. CDR3 DNA sequence: TGTGCCAGCAGCCTCGACAGGGCTGGGGCCAACGTCCTGACTTTC. The V gene is TRBV7-2, the J gene TRBJ2-6; the match to TRBD1 covers 7 bases. The CDR3 spans 15 residues. V shed 5 bases and J 2 bases; nucleotides not matched to a gene: 3. Germline V gene lookup returns CDR1 SGHTA and CDR2 FQGNSA.

In nucleotides, the CDR3 is TGCAGCGCACGGACAGGGGGTACCGGGGAGCTGTTTTTT. Translation gives CSARTGGTGELFF. The genes are TRBV29-1 and TRBJ2-2, with TRBD1 matching over 10 bases. Germline CDR1 reads SQVTM; CDR2 reads ANQGSEA. This CDR3 has 13 amino acids. The V gene end was trimmed by 7 bases and the J gene end by 5 bases; junction bases not matched to a gene: 4.

This rearrangement joins TRBV6-2 or TRBV6-3 to TRBJ1-2, with D possibly being TRBD1 (6 bases). Germline V CDR1 and CDR2: MNHEY, SVGEGT. Trimming removed 0 bases at V and 0 bases at J, with 11 bases between. The CDR3 length is 16 residues. CDR3 in DNA: TGTGCCAGCAGTTACTCCTGGACAGCTCCTAACTATGGCTACACCTTC. Encoded protein: CASSYSWTAPNYGYTF.

This clone was recorded only once. The chain joins TRBV18 to TRBJ2-3; 12 bases are shared with TRBD2. V lost 3 bases, J lost 2 bases, and 6 bases stayed unmatched. CDR1 and CDR2 from the germline V gene are KGHSH and LQKENI. This CDR3 region has 17 residues. CDR3 coding DNA: TGTGCCAGCTCACCCCTCTCTAGCGGGGGGGCCACAGATACGCAGTATTTT. Amino acids: CASSPLSSGGATDTQYF.

This chain links TRBV2 with TRBJ2-3; 7 nucleotides agree with TRBD2. Germline CDR1 is SNHLY and CDR2 is FYNNEI. The CDR3 consists of 12 residues. Trimming removed 7 bases from V and 8 bases from J; junction bases left unmatched: 6. CDR3 nucleotides: TGTGCCAGCACAACTAGCGTTGGTACGCAGTATTTT. Translated, it gives CASTTSVGTQYF.

The J gene is TRBJ2-7, the V gene TRBV5-6; TRBD2 matches at 7 bases. V dropped 4 bases and J dropped 9; count of bases not matched to a gene: 10. The CDR3 contains 13 residues. Germline values: CDR1 SGHDT, CDR2 YYEEEE. CDR3 DNA sequence: TGTGCCAGCAGCCTGGAGGGCGGGGGTCCGCAGTACTTC. Its protein product is CASSLEGGGPQYF.

The chain joins TRBV11-2 to TRBJ2-3; TRBD1 aligns across 7 bases. Germline CDR1 is SGHAT and CDR2 is FQNNGV. After removal of 1 base from V and 5 bases from J, the junction contained 9 bases not matched to a gene. This CDR3 is built from 16 residues. For the CDR3, the DNA is TGTGCCAGCAGCTTAGTTGGAGCAGCAGGGGGAGATACGCAGTATTTT. The encoded protein is CASSLVGAAGGDTQYF.

This clone was seen once. The chain links TRBV7-8 to TRBJ1-2, with D maybe TRBD1 (6 bases). Germline V gene data show CDR1 as SGHVS and CDR2 as FQNEAQ. V lost 5 bases and J 2 bases, leaving 15 bases between the germline ends. This CDR3 has 15 residues. The CDR3: CASSHGNRANYGYTF. DNA of the CDR3: TGTGCCAGCAGCCACGGAAACAGGGCGAACTATGGCTACACCTTC.

The DNA of the CDR3 is TGTGCCAGCAGTTACCGGGGCGCGGGGGGGACAGATACGCAGTATTTT. Amino acid sequence: CASSYRGAGGTDTQYF. J is TRBJ2-3 and V is TRBV6-5; 9 nucleotides match TRBD2. Germline assignment: CDR1 MNHEY and CDR2 SVGAGI. V lost 2 bases, J lost 3 bases, and 6 bases stayed unmatched. This CDR3 is built from 16 residues.

The chain is built from TRBV15 and TRBJ2-3; possible D gene TRBD1, 6 bases. The CDR3 runs 16 residues. V was pared by 0 bases and J by 1 base, with 11 bases between. Looked up from germline, CDR1 is LNHNV and CDR2 is YYDKDF (reference sequence). For the CDR3, the DNA is TGTGCCACCAGCAGAGATGGGGGCCCCCGCACAGATACGCAGTATTTT. Encoded protein: CATSRDGGPRTDTQYF.